This note documents a single T cell receptor (beta chain) sequence. Its antigen is still unknown. J gave up 4 bases and V 8 bases, and 6 bases lay outside the gene matches. The length of the CDR3 is 13 residues. Germline CDR1 DFQATT, CDR2 SNEGSKA (reference sequence). The source of the sample is a study of CD8+CD57+ T cells in acquired aplastic anemia. Study-level information: Sorted CD4+ and CD8+ cells gave a mean 3.2 ug DNA, range about 0.17 to 27.4 ug. Study-level results: Found in both controls and patients were about 30 CD8+ CDR3 sequences.

Sequenced patients had shown CD8+CD57+ cell expansion by flow cytometry. The study sampled blood from patients who had received no therapy. Using genomic DNA as the template, TCR beta VDJ and CDR3 profiling was carried out. TCRdb recomputed calls from the reads with MiXCR, one row per CDR3 protein. The sample yields about 40,000 distinct CDR3 sequences, roughly two thirds seen once. The source is a human donor with aplastic anemia. Material: sorted CD4+, CD8+, or CD8+CD57+ T cells (not recorded which) from PBMCs. The genes are TRBV20-1 and TRBJ1-2; 11 nucleotides agree with TRBD1. The chain's CDR3 is CSSWGQGVYGYTF. CDR3 DNA sequence: TGCAGTAGTTGGGGACAGGGGGTCTATGGCTACACCTTC.